A few counts support the clone carrying this T cell receptor beta chain. Sequencing used immunoSEQ multiplex PCR; TCRdb keeps in-frame clones, though not all of them. The sample shows about 73,000 clones, roughly nine tenths of them seen only once. V lost 6 bases and J 7 bases, leaving 16 bases between the germline ends. From germline, CDR1 is LNHDA and CDR2 SQIVND (reference sequence). The CDR3 runs to 14 residues. The data were taken from a study of control samples from healthy donors and cancer patients. This receptor was obtained from a woman aged 45-59 years in good health. The sequencing input was blood. This chain links TRBV19 with TRBJ1-5; the D is unclear. The CDR3 loop is CASSGNGVNQPQHF. The CDR3 DNA reads as TGTGCCAGTAGCGGAAATGGGGTAAACCAGCCCCAGCATTTT.